This is a list of T cell receptor beta chains from one sample in a study of shared clonotypes between healthy human individuals. TCRdb's table, derived via immunoSEQ multiplex PCR, lists solely in-frame clones and lacks some. Among about 2,500,000 clones listed, approximately 92% were seen once. The sequenced sample consisted of naive CD4+ T cells sorted from blood. These receptor sequences come from a man aged 18 to 35 in good health. Both conserved end residues are part of each CDR3. The order of the fields is CDR3 DNA, CDR3 protein, J gene, clone size, D gene, V gene. The D gene is left open where the match is weak. Not all rows give a size; the values are once, few, many and, for expanded clones, a class.

cdr3_nt: TGCGCCAGCGGGACTAGCGGGAGTATCTACGAGCAGTACTTC; cdr3_aa: CASGTSGSIYEQYF; j_call: TRBJ2-7; clone_size: -; d_call: TRBD2; v_call: TRBV5-1
cdr3_nt: TGTGCCAGTAGTATAGGGACTAGCGGGAAGGCGAACACCGGGGAGCTGTTTTTT; cdr3_aa: CASSIGTSGKANTGELFF; j_call: TRBJ2-2; clone_size: -; d_call: TRBD2; v_call: TRBV19
cdr3_nt: TGTGCCAGCAGTTTTGGGGGGCGGGTGGATTCACCCCTCCACTTT; cdr3_aa: CASSFGGRVDSPLHF; j_call: TRBJ1-6; clone_size: -; d_call: -; v_call: TRBV28
cdr3_nt: TGTGCCAGCCTGACAAGGACGGACACTGAAGCTTTCTTT; cdr3_aa: CASLTRTDTEAFF; j_call: TRBJ1-1; clone_size: -; d_call: -; v_call: TRBV2
cdr3_nt: TGCGCCAGCAGCCCAGCGAACACTGAAGCTTTCTTT; cdr3_aa: CASSPANTEAFF; j_call: TRBJ1-1; clone_size: -; d_call: -; v_call: TRBV5-1
cdr3_nt: TGTGCCAGCAGCTTAATTGCAGGGACATGGACCGGGGAGCTGTTTTTT; cdr3_aa: CASSLIAGTWTGELFF; j_call: TRBJ2-2; clone_size: -; d_call: -; v_call: TRBV7-9
cdr3_nt: TGTGCCTGGACCGCCACTAACACCGGGGAGCTGTTTTTT; cdr3_aa: CAWTATNTGELFF; j_call: TRBJ2-2; clone_size: -; d_call: -; v_call: TRBV30
cdr3_nt: TGTGCCAGCAGTGAGGCCGGGACAGGGTCGTACAATGAGCAGTTCTTC; cdr3_aa: CASSEAGTGSYNEQFF; j_call: TRBJ2-1; clone_size: once; d_call: TRBD1; v_call: TRBV6-1
cdr3_nt: TGTGCCATCAGCGCGGGACAGGGGGAAAAACTGTTTTTT; cdr3_aa: CAISAGQGEKLFF; j_call: TRBJ1-4; clone_size: -; d_call: TRBD1; v_call: TRBV10-3
cdr3_nt: TGTGCCAGCAGTTTGAGCGTCGTTTCAGCTAGCAATCAGCCCCAGCATTTT; cdr3_aa: CASSLSVVSASNQPQHF; j_call: TRBJ1-5; clone_size: once; d_call: -; v_call: TRBV27
cdr3_nt: TGTGCCAGCAGCCCCTCTTCCTATGGCTACACCTTC; cdr3_aa: CASSPSSYGYTF; j_call: TRBJ1-2; clone_size: once; d_call: -; v_call: TRBV7-9
cdr3_nt: TGTGCCAGCAGCGTAGAGACATCGGGAGGGTCGAACGAGCAGTACTTC; cdr3_aa: CASSVETSGGSNEQYF; j_call: TRBJ2-7; clone_size: -; d_call: TRBD2; v_call: TRBV9
cdr3_nt: TGTGCCAGCAGTTACTCCCCGGGGGGTACCTACGAGCAGTACTTC; cdr3_aa: CASSYSPGGTYEQYF; j_call: TRBJ2-7; clone_size: -; d_call: TRBD2; v_call: TRBV6-5
cdr3_nt: TGTGCCAGCAGTCCCGTCCCCGGCGGGAACATTCAGTACTTC; cdr3_aa: CASSPVPGGNIQYF; j_call: TRBJ2-4; clone_size: -; d_call: -; v_call: TRBV28
cdr3_nt: TGTGCCAGCAGCTCCCGACTAGCGGGAGATCAAGAGACCCAGTACTTC; cdr3_aa: CASSSRLAGDQETQYF; j_call: TRBJ2-5; clone_size: -; d_call: TRBD2; v_call: TRBV11-3
cdr3_nt: TGCGCCAGCAGCTTCAGGGGGGCCAGGGAGACCCAGTACTTC; cdr3_aa: CASSFRGARETQYF; j_call: TRBJ2-5; clone_size: -; d_call: -; v_call: TRBV5-1
cdr3_nt: TGCAGCGTTGCCAGGGGGCTGGATGAGCAGTTCTTC; cdr3_aa: CSVARGLDEQFF; j_call: TRBJ2-1; clone_size: -; d_call: TRBD1; v_call: TRBV29-1
cdr3_nt: TGTGCCAGCAGCTTAGGACAGCACAATCAGCCCCAGCATTTT; cdr3_aa: CASSLGQHNQPQHF; j_call: TRBJ1-5; clone_size: -; d_call: -; v_call: TRBV5-6
cdr3_nt: TGTGCCAGCAGTGGCCGAAGTCTAGCCAAAAACATTCAGTACTTC; cdr3_aa: CASSGRSLAKNIQYF; j_call: TRBJ2-4; clone_size: -; d_call: -; v_call: TRBV6-6
cdr3_nt: TGTGCCAGCAGCTTAGTTGGACTAGCAGTGGAGACCCAGTACTTC; cdr3_aa: CASSLVGLAVETQYF; j_call: TRBJ2-5; clone_size: once; d_call: TRBD2; v_call: TRBV11-2
cdr3_nt: TGTGCCAGCAGTTTGCAGCCCTCTGGAAACACCATATATTTT; cdr3_aa: CASSLQPSGNTIYF; j_call: TRBJ1-3; clone_size: -; d_call: -; v_call: TRBV27
cdr3_nt: TGTGCCAGCAGCTGGGACAGGGACAATCAGCCCCAGCATTTT; cdr3_aa: CASSWDRDNQPQHF; j_call: TRBJ1-5; clone_size: -; d_call: TRBD1; v_call: TRBV6-5
cdr3_nt: TGTGCCAGCACCCCTCCGGGGCGTCGGGATAATTCACCCCTCCACTTT; cdr3_aa: CASTPPGRRDNSPLHF; j_call: TRBJ1-6; clone_size: -; d_call: -; v_call: TRBV25-1
cdr3_nt: TGTGCCAGCAGCCCGGGACAGGGGTTCTATGGCTACACCTTC; cdr3_aa: CASSPGQGFYGYTF; j_call: TRBJ1-2; clone_size: -; d_call: TRBD1; v_call: TRBV7-9
cdr3_nt: TGTGCCTGGAGTGACACACGGGTACAGGCCCTGGGTCAGCCCCAGCATTTT; cdr3_aa: CAWSDTRVQALGQPQHF; j_call: TRBJ1-5; clone_size: once; d_call: -; v_call: TRBV30
cdr3_nt: TGTGCCAGCAGCAACCCACAGCGGGGGAGCACAGATACGCAGTATTTT; cdr3_aa: CASSNPQRGSTDTQYF; j_call: TRBJ2-3; clone_size: -; d_call: TRBD2; v_call: TRBV5-4
cdr3_nt: TGTGCCAGCAGTGTCCTGGCGTCGGGGGGGGAGCAGTACTTC; cdr3_aa: CASSVLASGGEQYF; j_call: TRBJ2-7; clone_size: -; d_call: TRBD2; v_call: TRBV2
cdr3_nt: TGTGCCAGCTCAATGGGACAGGCCTACGAGCAGTACTTC; cdr3_aa: CASSMGQAYEQYF; j_call: TRBJ2-7; clone_size: -; d_call: TRBD1; v_call: TRBV18
cdr3_nt: TGTGCCAGCACCGGGACAGGGAGGGGTGAAAAACTGTTTTTT; cdr3_aa: CASTGTGRGEKLFF; j_call: TRBJ1-4; clone_size: -; d_call: TRBD1; v_call: TRBV6-6
cdr3_nt: TGTGCCAGCACCCTAGAGGGGAGGGCGAACTATGGCTACACCTTC; cdr3_aa: CASTLEGRANYGYTF; j_call: TRBJ1-2; clone_size: -; d_call: -; v_call: TRBV5-4
cdr3_nt: TGTGCCAGCAGCTTCCCCCGCCTAGCCAAAAACATTCAGTACTTC; cdr3_aa: CASSFPRLAKNIQYF; j_call: TRBJ2-4; clone_size: -; d_call: -; v_call: TRBV5-6
cdr3_nt: TGTGCCAGCAGTTACGGGACTCCCTACGAGCAGTACTTC; cdr3_aa: CASSYGTPYEQYF; j_call: TRBJ2-7; clone_size: -; d_call: -; v_call: TRBV6-5
cdr3_nt: TGTGCCAGCAGCGGATCAAAGATGAGAGGGACTGAAGCTTTCTTT; cdr3_aa: CASSGSKMRGTEAFF; j_call: TRBJ1-1; clone_size: -; d_call: -; v_call: TRBV5-4